The 15 T cell receptor beta chains given below trace back to one sample, sequenced in a study of OX40 agonist ivuxolimab in advanced cancers. TCRdb keeps only in-frame clones here, not all; method: immunoSEQ multiplex PCR. The repertoire holds approximately 60,000 clones, 80% to 85% seen once, with 4% to 5% in the top ten. The sequenced sample was CD4+ or CD8+ T cells sorted from blood, obtained in a trial of the OX40 agonist ivuxolimab. Receptors were obtained from an adult with an advanced solid tumor such as melanoma, head and neck, liver or kidney cancer.

This sequence joins TRBV5-6 and TRBJ1-2, with D perhaps matching TRBD1 (5 bases). The V and J ends lost 2 bases and 6 bases respectively, with 11 bases between them. Germline CDR1 and CDR2: SGHDT and YYEEEE. This CDR3 spans 13 amino acids. The CDR3 spells CASSFGRDDGYTF. CDR3 bases: TGTGCCAGCAGCTTCGGCAGGGATGATGGCTACACCTTC.

This clone was seen only a few times. This sample includes further DNA sequences coding for the same CDR3. The chain couples TRBV4-1 to TRBJ1-3, with D uncertain. The CDR3 contains 15 residues. V was clipped by 1 base and J by 2 bases, with 9 bases between them. The germline V gene has CDR1 MGHRA and CDR2 YSYEKL. The CDR3 DNA reads as TGCGCCAGCAGCCAAGCAGGAGAACCTGGAAACACCATATATTTT. Residues: CASSQAGEPGNTIYF.

This clone was found a few times. V usage is TRBV30 and J usage is TRBJ1-1, with D possibly being TRBD1 (5 bases). V was trimmed by 0 bases and J by 5 bases, leaving 10 bases between them. The CDR3 extends over 13 amino acids. Per germline, CDR1 GTSNPN and CDR2 SVGIG (reference sequence). CDR3: CAWSVAGRTEAFF. Here the CDR3 DNA reads TGTGCCTGGAGTGTAGCAGGGAGGACTGAAGCTTTCTTT.

Here the CDR3 reads CASSTGGDTGELFF. For the CDR3, the DNA is TGCGCCAGCAGTACAGGGGGCGACACCGGGGAGCTGTTTTTT. This chain connects TRBV5-1 to TRBJ2-2; 9 bases map to TRBD1. V shed 5 bases and J 3 bases; nucleotides not matched to a gene: 2. Germline CDR1 and CDR2: SGHRS and YFSETQ. This CDR3 is 14 amino acids long.

This clone appeared once. V gene TRBV9 combines with J gene TRBJ2-2; possibly TRBD1 or TRBD2 for D (5 bases each). V gave up 3 bases and J gave up 5 bases, with 17 bases separating them. The CDR3 is 16 amino acids. Germline-derived CDR1 and CDR2 are SGDLS and YYNGEE. CDR3 in amino acids: CASSGGRAVYTGELFF. As DNA, the CDR3 is TGTGCCAGCAGCGGGGGACGGGCAGTTTATACCGGGGAGCTGTTTTTT.

V and J are TRBV19 and TRBJ2-3; 7 bases map to TRBD1. CDR3 size: 14 residues. Germline V gene sequence: CDR1 LNHDA, CDR2 SQIVND (reference sequence). The V gene end was trimmed by 6 bases and the J gene end by 5 bases; junction bases not matched to a gene: 8. The CDR3 sequence is CASRSGTVLDTQYF. CDR3 bases: TGTGCCAGTAGGTCCGGGACAGTATTAGATACGCAGTATTTT.

The chain employs TRBV30 and TRBJ1-6, with D possibly matching TRBD1 (6 bases). Between the trimmed V and J ends, which lost 2 bases and 10 bases, there was a span of 18 bases. Germline V gene sequence: CDR1 GTSNPN, CDR2 SVGIG (reference sequence). The CDR3 extends over 15 amino acids. CDR3 residues: CAWSPTTGSGSPLHF. In DNA form, the CDR3 reads TGTGCCTGGAGTCCGACGACAGGATCGGGATCACCCCTCCACTTT.

The V and J genes are TRBV27 and TRBJ1-5, with D uncertain. The V end lost 2 bases, the J end lost 3 bases, and 14 bases lay between the germline ends. Germline CDR1 MNHEY, CDR2 SMNVEV (reference sequence). This CDR3 has 16 residues. CDR3 DNA sequence: TGTGCCAGCAGTTTACGGAGCCCGCAGTCCAATCAGCCCCAGCATTTT. This sequence encodes CASSLRSPQSNQPQHF.

The J gene is TRBJ2-3, the V gene TRBV5-4; 8 nucleotides agree with TRBD2. Germline V gives CDR1 SGHNT, CDR2 YYREEE (reference sequence). Germline trimming cut 4 bases from V and 4 bases from J; bases unmatched to any gene: 8. The CDR3 consists of 15 residues. In DNA, the CDR3 is TGTGCCAGCAGCCTCGGGGGGGGCCGGGCAGATACGCAGTATTTT. Amino acid sequence: CASSLGGGRADTQYF.

This clone appeared once. The V and J genes are TRBV7-8 and TRBJ2-3; 9 positions match TRBD2. This CDR3 contains 15 residues. Germline loops: CDR1 SGHVS, CDR2 FQNEAQ. The V gene end was trimmed by 6 bases and the J gene end by 0 bases; junction bases not matched to a gene: 4. CDR3 sequence (DNA): TGTGCCAGCAGGACAACTAGCGGGAGCACAGATACGCAGTATTTT. This gives the protein CASRTTSGSTDTQYF.

The chain joins TRBV9 to TRBJ2-6; D perhaps matches TRBD2 (6 bases). Trimming cost V 0 bases and J 4 bases, with 20 bases left between them. Germline CDR1 reads SGDLS; CDR2 reads YYNGEE. CDR3 length: 19 amino acids. The CDR3 DNA follows: TGTGCCAGCAGCGTAGGAGATGGCTTTCTTGGGAGGGGGGCCAACGTCCTGACTTTC. Translated, it gives CASSVGDGFLGRGANVLTF.

The V call is TRBV15, the J call TRBJ2-1; 10 bases are a match to TRBD1. The CDR3 has 16 residues. CDR1 LNHNV and CDR2 YYDKDF come from the germline V gene (reference sequence). J gave up 8 bases and V 0 bases, and 7 bases lay outside the gene matches. The CDR3 DNA follows: TGTGCCACCAGCAGAGATCGGACAGGGGGAATCTATGAGCAGTTCTTC. Protein product: CATSRDRTGGIYEQFF.

The chain carries TRBV7-9 and TRBJ2-3; the match to TRBD2 covers 7 bases. V was pared by 0 bases and J by 0 bases, with 0 bases of the junction left unmatched. The CDR3 extends over 15 amino acids. Germline values: CDR1 SEHNR, CDR2 FQNEAQ (reference sequence). CDR3 coding DNA: TGTGCCAGCAGCTTAGCGGGGGGGAGCACAGATACGCAGTATTTT. It yields the protein CASSLAGGSTDTQYF.

The rearrangement links TRBV9 to TRBJ1-4, with a possible D match to TRBD1 (5 bases). The germline V gene encodes CDR1 SGDLS and CDR2 YYNGEE. There are 16 residues in the CDR3. Deletions cut 1 base from V and 1 base from J, with 11 bases between. CDR3 in DNA: TGTGCCAGCAGCGTACAGGGCGGGAGAACTAATGAAAAACTGTTTTTT. It translates to CASSVQGGRTNEKLFF.

The V call is TRBV30, the J call TRBJ1-6, with unresolved D. Trimming shortened V by 2 bases and J by 9 bases, and 11 bases separated the two germline ends. In germline, CDR1 is GTSNPN, CDR2 SVGIG (reference sequence). This CDR3 has 13 residues. CDR3 nucleotide sequence: TGTGCCTGGAGTCCCTCCCCCCTTTCACCCCTCCACTTT. Translating gives CAWSPSPLSPLHF.